In this sample, the clone carrying this T cell receptor (beta chain) turned up once. The record originates from a study of cytomegalovirus exposure and HLA in healthy donors. The CDR3 sequence is 14 residues long. CDR1 and CDR2 (germline): SNHLY, FYNNEI. Trimming removed 8 bases from V and 4 bases from J, with 18 bases in between. 60 Vbeta and 13 Jbeta primers were used in PCR. The data were produced by immunoSEQ multiplex PCR, yet TCRdb's version contains in-frame clones alone and is incomplete. The table lists under 90,000 clones, 75% to 90% of them singletons, with 2.3% in the top ten. This receptor was taken from a man younger than 30 in good health and CMV-seronegative. V is TRBV2 and J is TRBJ2-7; tentatively, D is TRBD2 (7 bases). Sequencing input: PBMCs. The CDR3 nucleotides read TGTGCCAGCGGGGGAGGGGGGAGCGGTTACGAGCAGTACTTC. It specifies CASGGGGSGYEQYF.